The present entry profiles one T cell receptor (beta chain) with its context. This CDR3 comprises 13 residues. With 5 bases removed from V and 4 bases from J, the gap between germline ends came to 9 bases. Per germline, CDR1 LNHDA and CDR2 SQIVND (reference sequence). CD8+ and CD4+ T cells taken from blood had their TCR beta sequenced. Diagnostic criteria for definite or probable disease, in their recently defined form, were met by the patients with Susac syndrome. The RNA input was roughly 0.45 to 1 ug, and it was reverse transcribed with random hexamers. Multiplex PCR with immunoSEQ amplified the TCR beta CDR3 across 54 Vbeta and 13 Jbeta. TCRdb fed the immunoSEQ multiplex PCR reads into MiXCR, producing one record per CDR3 protein. Of about 110,000 distinct CDR3 sequences in the sample, around 94% were seen once. The record originates from a study of CD8 T cells in Susac syndrome.

This sequence was found in a human donor with Susac syndrome. The rearrangement uses TRBV19 and TRBJ1-5; unclear D gene. Sequenced material: CD8+ T cells from PBMCs. The CDR3 protein is CASSQYENQPQHF. In nucleotides, the CDR3 is TGTGCCAGTAGTCAGTACGAAAATCAGCCCCAGCATTTT.